The clone carrying this T cell receptor (beta chain) was counted a single time. The data originate from a study of radiation and T cells in renal cell carcinoma. V was clipped by 3 bases and J by 2 bases, with 10 bases between them. The germline CDR1 and CDR2 sequences are SQVTM and ANQGSEA. This CDR3 has 13 residues. TCRdb's copy holds only in-frame clones and misses some; the assay was immunoSEQ multiplex PCR. The table shows about 170,000 clones, with about 88% occurring only once. Time point described: blood 4 weeks post-SBRT, at nephrectomy. Treatment of the sample: 15 Gy SBRT to primary tumor, nephrectomy 4 weeks later.

This TCR was recovered from a woman in her fifties or sixties with renal cell carcinoma. The sequencing here drew on blood, taken from a patient whose treatment included radiotherapy and nephrectomy. The chain combines TRBV29-1 with TRBJ1-2; D remains unclear. The CDR3 DNA sequence: TGCAGCGTTGACCGGCAGTACAACTATGGCTACACCTTC. It is translated as CSVDRQYNYGYTF.